A selection of T cell receptor beta chains follows, all from one sample in a study of OX40 agonist ivuxolimab in advanced cancers. Clones were sequenced by immunoSEQ multiplex PCR, and TCRdb holds only the in-frame ones, with some missing. This table holds 70,000 to 85,000 clones, approximately 83% found once. The source material was CD4+ or CD8+ T cells sorted from blood, sampled in a trial of the OX40 agonist ivuxolimab. These receptor sequences come from an adult with an advanced solid tumor such as melanoma, head and neck, liver or kidney cancer. CDR3s include the opening cysteine and the closing phenylalanine or tryptophan. The order of the fields is CDR3 length, clone size, D gene, J gene, V gene, CDR3 protein, CDR3 DNA. D genes are given only for firm matches. Only part of the rows carry a size: once, few, many, or a class if the clone is expanded.

length: 16; size: NA; D: TRBD1; J: TRBJ2-1; V: TRBV4-3; CDR3: CASSQRWDRGFNEQFF; DNA: TGCGCCAGCAGCCAAAGGTGGGACAGGGGGTTCAATGAGCAGTTCTTC
length: 16; size: NA; D: NA; J: TRBJ2-5; V: TRBV7-8; CDR3: CASSFGSLQFQETQYF; DNA: TGTGCCAGCAGCTTTGGGTCACTACAATTCCAAGAGACCCAGTACTTC
length: 14; size: NA; D: NA; J: TRBJ2-6; V: TRBV6-4; CDR3: CASSDGFGANVLTF; DNA: TGTGCCAGCAGTGACGGCTTCGGGGCCAACGTCCTGACTTTC
length: 13; size: NA; D: NA; J: TRBJ2-7; V: TRBV28; CDR3: CASIRTRPYEQYF; DNA: TGTGCCAGCATCAGGACAAGACCCTACGAGCAGTACTTC
length: 15; size: NA; D: TRBD1; J: TRBJ1-2; V: TRBV6-1; CDR3: CASTLGGQGERGYTF; DNA: TGTGCCAGCACCCTGGGGGGACAGGGGGAAAGGGGCTACACCTTC
length: 17; size: NA; D: NA; J: TRBJ1-3; V: TRBV7-9; CDR3: CASSLAVGRGDGNTIYF; DNA: TGTGCCAGCAGCTTAGCGGTCGGAAGGGGAGATGGAAACACCATATATTTT
length: 14; size: NA; D: NA; J: TRBJ2-5; V: TRBV18; CDR3: CASSPDLGQETQYF; DNA: TGTGCCAGCTCACCCGATCTCGGGCAAGAGACCCAGTACTTC
length: 12; size: few; D: NA; J: TRBJ1-2; V: TRBV27; CDR3: CASRTPNYGYTF; DNA: TGTGCCAGCAGGACGCCTAACTATGGCTACACCTTC
length: 13; size: few; D: TRBD2; J: TRBJ2-5; V: TRBV19; CDR3: CASSDQRGETQYF; DNA: TGTGCCAGTAGTGACCAGCGGGGAGAGACCCAGTACTTC
length: 14; size: medium-sized; D: NA; J: TRBJ1-5; V: TRBV5-5; CDR3: CASSPRGDNQPQHF; DNA: TGTGCCAGCAGCCCGAGGGGGGACAATCAGCCCCAGCATTTT
length: 16; size: once; D: NA; J: TRBJ1-1; V: TRBV4-3; CDR3: CASSQEEWRVNTEAFF; DNA: TGCGCCAGCAGCCAAGAGGAATGGAGGGTGAACACTGAAGCTTTCTTT
length: 15; size: NA; D: NA; J: TRBJ2-5; V: TRBV5-1; CDR3: CASSSDTPYGETQYF; DNA: TGCGCCAGCAGCTCGGACACACCTTATGGAGAGACCCAGTACTTC
length: 14; size: NA; D: NA; J: TRBJ2-7; V: TRBV5-1; CDR3: CASSSVQGSGEQYF; DNA: TGCGCCAGCAGCTCAGTACAGGGTTCAGGGGAGCAGTACTTC
length: 17; size: few; D: NA; J: TRBJ2-6; V: TRBV19; CDR3: CASSIGGLISGANVLTF; DNA: TGTGCCAGTAGTATAGGGGGACTGATCTCTGGGGCCAACGTCCTGACTTTC
length: 15; size: few; D: NA; J: TRBJ2-1; V: TRBV5-1; CDR3: CASSPKLANPYEQFF; DNA: TGCGCCAGCAGCCCCAAGCTGGCGAATCCTTATGAGCAGTTCTTC
length: 12; size: NA; D: NA; J: TRBJ2-1; V: TRBV4-2; CDR3: CASSQGTNEQFF; DNA: TGTGCCAGCAGCCAGGGGACAAACGAGCAGTTCTTC
length: 15; size: once; D: NA; J: TRBJ2-3; V: TRBV15; CDR3: CATSGLSLGTDTQYF; DNA: TGTGCCACCAGCGGACTATCGTTGGGCACAGATACGCAGTATTTT
length: 17; size: once; D: NA; J: TRBJ1-5; V: TRBV7-2; CDR3: CASSLGGAGASRQPQHF; DNA: TGTGCCAGCAGCTTAGGAGGGGCAGGGGCCTCCCGGCAGCCCCAGCATTTT
length: 18; size: NA; D: NA; J: TRBJ2-5; V: TRBV7-3; CDR3: CASSLEGAPIGAWETQYF; DNA: TGTGCCAGCAGCTTAGAAGGGGCCCCTATAGGTGCTTGGGAGACCCAGTACTTC
length: 14; size: NA; D: NA; J: TRBJ2-5; V: TRBV21-1; CDR3: CASSKGQAQETQYF; DNA: TGTGCCAGCAGCAAGGGGCAGGCCCAAGAGACCCAGTACTTC
length: 13; size: NA; D: NA; J: TRBJ2-2; V: TRBV9; CDR3: CASSVGGTGELFF; DNA: TGTGCCAGCAGCGTAGGGGGCACCGGGGAGCTGTTTTTT
length: 14; size: NA; D: NA; J: TRBJ2-3; V: TRBV5-5; CDR3: CASSLETATDTQYF; DNA: TGTGCCAGCAGCTTGGAGACAGCCACAGATACGCAGTATTTT